What follows is one T cell receptor (beta chain) and its context. Amplification used 60 V beta primers and 13 J beta primers. TCRdb's table, derived via immunoSEQ multiplex PCR, lists solely in-frame clones and lacks some. The sample includes 99,000 or so clones, roughly 80% of them seen just once. This sample stems from a study of glioma-infiltrating T cells after dendritic cell vaccination. Study at large: Dendritic cell vaccination trial patients had either newly diagnosed or recurrent glioblastoma. Dendritic cell vaccine was injected intradermally three times, biweekly.

The time point was: after dendritic cell vaccination, including at tumor progression/relapse. This material consisted of blood, taken after dendritic cell vaccination. The receptor's source is a human donor with glioblastoma.

CDR3 bases: TGTGCCAGTAGTACAACAGGGGCCGCGGGATACGAGCAGTACTTC. Its protein is CASSTTGAAGYEQYF. The chain carries TRBV19 and TRBJ2-7; tentative D call: TRBD1 (7 bases). V was clipped by 4 bases and J by 4 bases, with 17 bases between them. Germline-derived CDR1 and CDR2 are LNHDA and SQIVND (reference sequence). The CDR3 has 15 residues. The variable domain in full, completed from reference TRBV19 and TRBJ2-7, reads DGGITQSPKYLFRKEGQNVTLSCEQNLNHDAMYWYRQDPGQGLRLIYYSQIVNDFQKGDIAEGYSVSREKKESFPLTVTSAQKNPTAFYLCASSTTGAAGYEQYFGPGTRLTVT.